The sequence of this T cell receptor (beta chain) was determined in a study of molecular identifiers for immune sequencing clone quantification. Germline CDR1 and CDR2: MNHEY and SMNVEV (reference sequence). The length of the CDR3 is 16 residues. Sorting selected naive CD8 T cells with a CD8+CD4-CCR7+CD45RA+ phenotype. Comment on this clonotype: A junction boundary mismatches the germline segment, possibly from a read error.

Previously described methods with listed TCR primers produced the bulk TCR libraries. TCRdb processed the PCR reads anew with MiXCR; each CDR3 protein has one entry. The data hold over 600,000 distinct CDR3 sequences, with 20% observed a single time. The TCR comes from a human donor in good health. Some libraries in this study had Jurkat cell RNA spiked in. The sequenced sample was naive CD8+ T cells from blood, with Jurkat cell RNA spiked in. Noted subset: FACS-sorted CD8+CD4-CCR7+CD45RA+ naive T cells. The V and J genes are TRBV27 and TRBJ1-5, with 9 positions matching TRBD1. The CDR3 reads CVSSLSGQGQRQPQHF. CDR3 DNA: TGTGTCAGCAGTTTATCCGGACAGGGGCAGAGGCAGCCCCAGCATTTT.